These 25 T cell receptor beta chains were sequenced from one sample in a study of high-grade serous ovarian cancer treatment subgroups. Profiling relied on immunoSEQ multiplex PCR, and the TCRdb table lists in-frame clones only, not all of them. The profile shows approximately 4,000 clones, roughly 80% of them singletons. The tumor samples were collected prior to definitive surgery or chemotherapy. Sequenced input: tumor tissue. These TCRs come from a human donor with high-grade serous ovarian cancer.

The CDR3 coding sequence is TGTGCCAGCAGCCCTCCCCCCCCCAACGTCTACAATGAGCAGTTCTTC. It is translated as CASSPPPPNVYNEQFF. The chain links TRBV5-4 to TRBJ2-1; no definite D call. Germline values: CDR1 SGHNT, CDR2 YYREEE (reference sequence). This CDR3 has 16 amino acids. The V and J ends lost 4 bases and 3 bases respectively, with 17 bases between them.

The sample holds a few counts of this clone. The V and J genes are TRBV14 and TRBJ1-2; perhaps TRBD1 as D (5 bases). Trimming left V 4 bases short and J 2 bases short, with 11 bases between. This CDR3 is 14 amino acids long. Germline lookup yields CDR1 SGHDN and CDR2 FVKESK. The CDR3, as DNA: TGTGCCAGCAGCCGCTCAGGGAGGAACTATGGCTACACCTTC. Protein sequence: CASSRSGRNYGYTF.

This rearrangement joins TRBV5-8 to TRBJ1-1; 7 nucleotides align to TRBD1. The CDR3 consists of 13 residues. V shed 7 bases, J shed 8 bases, and the junction held 11 bases outside the gene matches. The germline gives CDR1 SGHTS, CDR2 YDEGEE. The CDR3, as DNA: TGTGCCAGCCGCATTAGACAGGGCTCCGAAGCTTTCTTT. Amino acid sequence: CASRIRQGSEAFF.

Only a few counts were recorded for this clone. The chain employs TRBV28 and TRBJ1-5; 8 nucleotides agree with TRBD1. The J segment lost 6 bases and the V segment lost 5 bases, leaving 6 bases of the junction unmatched. Germline values: CDR1 MDHEN, CDR2 SYDVKM. This CDR3 has 14 residues. CDR3: CASSTGQGIQPQHF. In DNA, the CDR3 is TGTGCCAGCAGTACTGGACAGGGTATTCAGCCCCAGCATTTT.

V usage is TRBV7-9 and J usage is TRBJ1-1; the match to TRBD1 covers 7 bases. CDR3 length: 14 residues. Germline lookup yields CDR1 SEHNR and CDR2 FQNEAQ (reference sequence). V was clipped by 7 bases and J by 4 bases; unmatched bases: 9. The CDR3 sequence: CASTGTGVGTEAFF. CDR3 DNA: TGTGCCAGCACAGGAACAGGGGTGGGCACTGAAGCTTTCTTT.

This chain links TRBV7-2 with TRBJ2-5, with D unclear. The CDR3 spans 14 residues. Trimming took off 4 bases at V and 4 bases at J, with 13 bases between the two ends. The germline gives CDR1 SGHTA, CDR2 FQGNSA. CDR3 in amino acids: CASSSLVGGETQYF. For the CDR3, the DNA is TGTGCCAGCAGCTCACTGGTCGGCGGAGAGACCCAGTACTTC.

This clone turned up a few times. At one of its ends the junction is not consistent with the germline gene, which may arise from a read error. This sequence joins TRBV7-7 and TRBJ2-2; 8 bases agree with TRBD2. Germline-derived CDR1 and CDR2 are SSHAT and FNYEAQ (reference sequence). This CDR3 comprises 16 residues. CDR3 region: CASSLLAGGNPGELFF. In DNA, the CDR3 is TGTGCTAGCAGCCTCCTCGCGGGAGGTAACCCCGGGGAGCTGTTTTTT.

The gene calls are TRBV25-1 and TRBJ1-4; D is perhaps TRBD1 (6 bases). Per germline, CDR1 MGHDK and CDR2 SYGVNS. The CDR3 contains 13 residues. Trimming pared 5 bases from V and 7 bases from J, leaving 11 bases between. The CDR3 loop reads CASSRDTPEKLFF. In nucleotides, the CDR3 is TGTGCCAGCAGTCGGGACACCCCTGAAAAACTGTTTTTT. Full variable domain (outside the CDR3, taken from reference TRBV25-1 and TRBJ1-4): EADIYQTPRYLVIGTGKKITLECSQTMGHDKMYWYQQDPGMELHLIHYSYGVNSTEKGDLSSESTVSRIRTEHFPLTLESARPSHTSQYLCASSRDTPEKLFFGSGTQLSVL.

The chain combines TRBV5-1 with TRBJ2-3, with 13 bases identical to TRBD2. This CDR3 region has 18 residues. CDR1 is SGHRS and CDR2 is YFSETQ in the germline V gene. The V gene end was trimmed by 4 bases and the J gene end by 2 bases; junction bases not matched to a gene: 10. DNA for the CDR3: TGCGCCAGCAGCCCCGGACTAGCGGGAGTGGGCGACACAGATACGCAGTATTTT. Translation gives CASSPGLAGVGDTDTQYF.

The V gene is TRBV7-6, the J gene TRBJ2-5, with D maybe TRBD2 (6 bases). The CDR3 runs to 14 residues. The V end was cut by 5 bases, the J end by 5 bases, with 15 bases between. Germline CDR1 is SGHVS and CDR2 is FNYEAQ. The CDR3 reads CASSPTPGRETQYF. CDR3 bases: TGTGCCAGCAGCCCTACACCGGGGAGGGAGACCCAGTACTTC.

The chain combines TRBV4-1 with TRBJ2-6; 8 bases line up with TRBD1. Germline trimming cut 3 bases from V and 2 bases from J; bases unmatched to any gene: 9. Germline V gene sequence: CDR1 MGHRA, CDR2 YSYEKL. CDR3 length: 18 residues. Written as DNA, the CDR3 is TGCGCCAGCAGCCAGGGGGCAGGGGGCGCGGCTGGGGCCAACGTCCTGACTTTC. Encoded protein: CASSQGAGGAAGANVLTF.

The chain combines TRBV4-2 with TRBJ2-2; D may be TRBD2 (6 bases). This CDR3 comprises 18 residues. The V gene lost 3 bases and the J gene lost 1 base, with 18 bases spanning the gap. Germline assignment: CDR1 LGHNA and CDR2 YNFKEQ. CDR3 bases: TGTGCCAGCAGCCACTCGTTGGGGGACTCCCAGAACACCGGGGAGCTGTTTTTT. It encodes CASSHSLGDSQNTGELFF.

The chain uses TRBV6-1 and TRBJ2-5, with a tentative D call TRBD2 (6 bases). Germline lookup yields CDR1 MNHNS and CDR2 SASEGT. The CDR3 extends over 14 amino acids. V dropped 3 bases and J dropped 3 bases, with 11 bases sitting between them. The CDR3 reads CASSDGGSKETQYF. The CDR3 region has the DNA TGTGCCAGCAGTGACGGGGGATCAAAAGAGACCCAGTACTTC.

This clone came up a few times. The rearrangement uses TRBV7-8 and TRBJ2-7; 8 nucleotides match TRBD2. Trimming cost V 4 bases and J 6 bases; bases outside gene matches: 5. Germline V CDR1 and CDR2: SGHVS, FQNEAQ. The CDR3 extends over 13 amino acids. The CDR3 sequence is CASSYSSGSEQYV. DNA for the CDR3: TGTGCCAGCAGCTACTCCAGCGGGAGCGAGCAGTACGTC.

The V gene is TRBV9, the J gene TRBJ1-3, with no clear D. V lost 0 bases, J lost 3 bases, and 4 bases lay in between. Germline lookup yields CDR1 SGDLS and CDR2 YYNGEE. This CDR3 contains 13 residues. The CDR3 sequence is CASSVEYGNTIYF. CDR3 coding DNA: TGTGCCAGCAGCGTAGAATATGGAAACACCATATATTTT. Full variable domain (missing parts from reference TRBV9 and TRBJ1-3): DSGVTQTPKHLITATGQRVTLRCSPRSGDLSVYWYQQSLDQGLQFLIQYYNGEERAKGNILERFSAQQFPDLHSELNLSSLELGDSALYFCASSVEYGNTIYFGEGSWLTVV.

The CDR3 coding sequence is TGTGCCATCAGTGAGGGGACTAGCGGAGGACTCACAGATACGCAGTATTTT. It encodes CAISEGTSGGLTDTQYF. J is TRBJ2-3 and V is TRBV10-3; 11 bases are shared with TRBD2. The trim removed 2 bases at V and 2 bases at J, leaving 6 bases unmatched. This CDR3 contains 17 residues. The germline V gene has CDR1 ENHRY and CDR2 SYGVKD.

The chain's CDR3 is CASRPGGYQETQYF. The CDR3 nucleotides are TGCGCCAGCAGACCCGGGGGGTACCAAGAGACCCAGTACTTC. The rearrangement joins TRBV5-1 to TRBJ2-5; 7 nucleotides match TRBD2. Germline lookup yields CDR1 SGHRS and CDR2 YFSETQ. V was pared by 5 bases and J by 0 bases, with 4 bases of the junction left unmatched. This CDR3 is built from 14 residues.

The sample holds one count of this clone. V and J are TRBV27 and TRBJ1-1; 9 bases line up with TRBD1. V dropped 7 bases and J dropped 10; count of bases not matched to a gene: 16. Germline values: CDR1 MNHEY, CDR2 SMNVEV (reference sequence). The CDR3 contains 15 residues. CDR3 coding DNA: TGTGCCAGCAAAGCCCCAAACAGGGGGCGGTGGGGAGCTTTCTTT. Protein product: CASKAPNRGRWGAFF.

The J gene is TRBJ2-2, the V gene TRBV4-3; TRBD2 matches at 11 bases. Germline lookup yields CDR1 LGHNA and CDR2 YSLEER. The CDR3 runs to 16 residues. V lost 2 bases to trimming and J lost 3 bases; unmatched junction nucleotides: 2. This chain's CDR3 is CASSQTTSGDTGELFF. CDR3 bases: TGCGCCAGCAGCCAAACGACTAGCGGGGACACCGGGGAGCTGTTTTTT.

The chain is built from TRBV2 and TRBJ2-3; D not certain. The CDR3 extends over 10 amino acids. CDR1 and CDR2 (germline): SNHLY, FYNNEI. V was trimmed by 7 bases and J by 8 bases, leaving 7 bases between them. The CDR3 coding sequence is TGTGCCAGCATGTCGGGTACGCAGTATTTT. It specifies CASMSGTQYF.

V usage is TRBV7-9 and J usage is TRBJ2-1, with 8 bases aligning to TRBD2. The CDR3 consists of 13 residues. V shed 0 bases, J shed 9 bases, and the junction held 1 base outside the gene matches. Germline-derived CDR1 and CDR2 are SEHNR and FQNEAQ (reference sequence). The CDR3 DNA sequence: TGTGCCAGCAGCTTAGCGACTAGCGTTGAGCAGTTCTTC. Protein: CASSLATSVEQFF.

This chain joins TRBV29-1 and TRBJ1-3, with D maybe TRBD1 (5 bases). Germline CDR1 and CDR2: SQVTM and ANQGSEA. This CDR3 comprises 14 residues. V lost 7 bases and J lost 0, with 13 bases in between. CDR3 DNA sequence: TGCAGCGCTATCTCCGACAGCTCTGGAAACACCATATATTTT. Its protein is CSAISDSSGNTIYF.

CDR3 in amino acids: CASSQDRRNTEAFF. The CDR3 coding sequence is TGCGCCAGCAGCCAAGACCGACGGAACACTGAAGCTTTCTTT. V is TRBV4-3 and J is TRBJ1-1; D is ambiguous. The germline CDR1 and CDR2 sequences are LGHNA and YSLEER. The germline V and J ends were trimmed by 0 bases and 1 base, with 6 bases remaining between them. CDR3 length: 14 residues.

This clone occurred once. The chain recombines TRBV5-1 with TRBJ2-7; no clear D. V was clipped by 4 bases and J by 6 bases, with 14 bases between them. The CDR3 has 13 amino acids. Germline V gene lookup returns CDR1 SGHRS and CDR2 YFSETQ. CDR3 amino acids: CASSPRPISEQYF. CDR3 in DNA: TGCGCCAGCAGCCCGCGACCCATTTCCGAGCAGTACTTC.

This clone showed up just a few times. The chain uses TRBV9 and TRBJ2-1, with 9 bases that match TRBD2. V gave up 0 bases and J gave up 4 bases; unmatched junction bases: 2. CDR1 SGDLS and CDR2 YYNGEE come from the germline V gene. The CDR3 is 15 residues long. CDR3 bases: TGTGCCAGCAGCGTAGTAGCGGGAGATTACAATGAGCAGTTCTTC. It codes for CASSVVAGDYNEQFF.